This T cell receptor (beta chain) is drawn from a study of technical replicates of blood from a handful of donors. The V gene's germline CDR1 is MRHNA and CDR2 SNTAGT. The CDR3 consists of 16 residues. V was pared by 6 bases and J by 0 bases, with 8 bases of the junction left unmatched. This table comes from immunoSEQ multiplex PCR, and its TCRdb copy is limited to in-frame clones, with some not included. The sample has over 85,000 clones; roughly 96% are singletons. This chain connects TRBV6-4 to TRBJ2-1, with TRBD2 matching over 7 bases. The TCR sequence derives from a human donor in good health. Sequencing was carried out using T cells isolated from PBMCs. The CDR3 DNA sequence: TGTGCCAGCAGCATTCTAGCGGCAAGCTCCTACAATGAGCAGTTCTTC. Translating it yields CASSILAASSYNEQFF.